These 32 T cell receptor beta chains were all obtained from the same sample, sequenced in a study of Ad26.COV2.S vaccination and SARS-CoV-2 variants. The protocol was immunoSEQ multiplex PCR, while the TCRdb copy is restricted to in-frame clones and leaves out a portion. The sample includes approximately 300,000 clones, more than 70% seen only once; the top ten take around 1.9%. Treatment defined: roughly 19 received Ad26.COV2.S at low or high dose, single or two shots; 5 received placebo; per-sample allocation not given. The samples were gathered on day 63 after the first injection of vaccine or placebo. Sequencing was performed on peripheral blood, taken in a trial of Ad26.COV2.S vaccine versus placebo. Every receptor here comes from a person aged 18-65 years who received the Ad26.COV2.S COVID-19 vaccine or a placebo.

This chain connects TRBV7-6 to TRBJ1-5; 7 bases are shared with TRBD1. Germline CDR1 is SGHVS and CDR2 is FNYEAQ. The CDR3 length is 16 residues. V lost 5 bases and J lost 3; bases outside the gene matches: 10. Here the CDR3 reads CASSPETGILNQPQHF. The CDR3 DNA sequence: TGTGCCAGCAGCCCGGAGACAGGGATTCTCAATCAGCCCCAGCATTTT.

The chain has TRBV3-1 (or the pseudogene TRBV3-2) and TRBJ2-1; 15 nucleotides line up with TRBD2. The CDR3 loop spans 18 amino acids. V lost 0 bases, J lost 5 bases, and 5 bases stayed unmatched. CDR1 LGHDT and CDR2 YNNKEL come from the germline V gene (reference sequence). CDR3 in amino acids: CASSQDGGTSGRHNEQFF. The CDR3 bases are TGTGCCAGCAGCCAAGATGGCGGGACTAGCGGGAGGCACAATGAGCAGTTCTTC.

V and J are TRBV10-3 and TRBJ2-3; D might be TRBD1 or TRBD2, each matching 5 bases. Germline V CDR1 and CDR2: ENHRY, SYGVKD. V lost 8 bases and J lost 0, with 9 bases in between. The CDR3 sequence is 13 residues long. For the CDR3, the DNA is TGTGCCATCGCGAGGGGTAGCACAGATACGCAGTATTTT. Its translation is CAIARGSTDTQYF.

Written as DNA, the CDR3 is TGTGCCAGCTCACCGGATACTAGCGCCGCCGCTACGCAGTATTTT. It codes for CASSPDTSAAATQYF. The chain uses TRBV18 and TRBJ2-3, with 7 bases matching TRBD2. CDR3 length: 15 residues. CDR1 is KGHSH, CDR2 LQKENI, per germline. After removal of 3 bases from V and 8 bases from J, the junction contained 11 bases not matched to a gene. Using reference TRBV18 and TRBJ2-3 for the parts outside the CDR3, the full variable domain is NAGVMQNPRHLVRRRGQEARLRCSPMKGHSHVYWYRQLPEEGLKFMVYLQKENIIDESGMPKERFSAEFPKEGPSILRIQQVVRGDSAAYFCASSPDTSAAATQYFGPGTRLTVL.

The rearrangement links TRBV6-5 to TRBJ1-2; no reliable D call. This CDR3 spans 13 amino acids. Germline V lookup: CDR1 MNHEY, CDR2 SVGAGI. Deletions cut 5 bases from V and 4 bases from J, with 11 bases between. The CDR3 DNA reads TGTGCCAGCAGTCCCCGGGAGCTCTATGGCTACACCTTC. Residues: CASSPRELYGYTF.

This sequence joins TRBV30 and TRBJ1-2, with no clear D. Germline CDR1 and CDR2: GTSNPN and SVGIG (reference sequence). This CDR3 has 15 amino acids. Between the trimmed V and J ends, which lost 0 bases and 4 bases, there was a span of 15 bases. The CDR3 is CAWSVRAEIIYGYTF. The CDR3 DNA is TGTGCCTGGAGTGTCCGGGCCGAGATTATCTATGGCTACACCTTC.

CDR3 protein: CASSLARTGPSNYGYTF. In DNA, the CDR3 is TGTGCCAGCAGCTTAGCTAGGACAGGACCTTCTAACTATGGCTACACCTTC. The chain is built from TRBV7-6 and TRBJ1-2; 7 bases fit TRBD1. This CDR3 region has 17 residues. Germline values: CDR1 SGHVS, CDR2 FNYEAQ. V gave up 0 bases and J gave up 0 bases; unmatched junction bases: 7.

This chain connects TRBV7-2 to TRBJ1-3; TRBD1 is a possible D gene (5 bases). V dropped 5 bases and J dropped 0 bases, with 23 bases sitting between them. This CDR3 is built from 19 residues. In germline, CDR1 is SGHTA, CDR2 FQGNSA. The CDR3 is CASSLRPDTLYGSGNTIYF. CDR3 in DNA: TGTGCCAGCAGCCTCCGACCGGACACGCTATACGGCTCTGGAAACACCATATATTTT.

This chain connects TRBV5-4 to TRBJ1-2, with D possibly matching TRBD1 (6 bases). CDR1 and CDR2 from the germline V gene are SGHNT and YYREEE (reference sequence). V was shortened by 5 bases and J by 0 bases, with 17 bases between the two germline ends. The CDR3 runs to 16 residues. In nucleotides, the CDR3 is TGTGCCAGCAGACCCCCCGGCAGGGACACTAACTATGGCTACACCTTC. Its translation: CASRPPGRDTNYGYTF. The variable domain in full, with the rest retrieved from reference TRBV5-4 and TRBJ1-2, is ETGVTQSPTHLIKTRGQQVTLRCSSQSGHNTVSWYQQALGQGPQFIFQYYREEENGRGNFPPRFSGLQFPNYSSELNVNALELDDSALYLCASRPPGRDTNYGYTFGSGTRLTVV.

As regards this clone: This same CDR3 is encoded by further DNA sequences in the sample. The J gene is TRBJ1-2, the V gene TRBV18, with 11 bases aligning to TRBD1. The CDR3 spans 14 residues. The germline gives CDR1 KGHSH, CDR2 LQKENI. The J segment lost 5 bases and the V segment lost 4 bases, leaving 3 bases of the junction unmatched. Here the CDR3 reads CASSQGQGAYGYTF. The CDR3 nucleotides are TGTGCCAGCTCACAAGGACAGGGGGCATATGGCTACACCTTC.

The chain has TRBV20-1 and TRBJ2-1, with D unclear. CDR1 is DFQATT and CDR2 is SNEGSKA in the germline V gene (reference sequence). Trimming removed 7 bases at V and 9 bases at J, with 13 bases between. CDR3 length: 11 residues. CDR3 amino acids: CSVPLLGEQFF. In DNA form, the CDR3 reads TGCAGTGTACCCCTGTTAGGTGAGCAGTTCTTC.

This chain uses TRBV4-1 with TRBJ2-7; D is perhaps TRBD2 (5 bases). Germline V gene lookup returns CDR1 MGHRA and CDR2 YSYEKL. The CDR3 runs 14 residues. Trimming pared 4 bases from V and 2 bases from J, leaving 12 bases between. The CDR3 coding sequence is TGCGCCAGCAGCCCAGGAGGCTCCCCCTACGAGCAGTACTTC. This translates into CASSPGGSPYEQYF.

The rearrangement links TRBV7-8 to TRBJ1-1; the D gene is possibly TRBD1 (6 bases). The V and J ends lost 3 bases and 7 bases respectively, with 18 bases between them. Germline V CDR1 and CDR2: SGHVS, FQNEAQ. The CDR3 covers 15 residues. DNA for the CDR3: TGTGCCAGCAGCTTTCGGAGGGGGGGGCAATTTGAAGCTTTCTTT. Protein sequence: CASSFRRGGQFEAFF.

This clone was found once. The chain uses TRBV11-2 and TRBJ2-7; D gene uncertain. The CDR3 contains 16 residues. The germline CDR1 and CDR2 sequences are SGHAT and FQNNGV. Trimming pared 2 bases from V and 0 bases from J, leaving 14 bases between. The CDR3 reads CASSLSISSISYEQYF. The CDR3 DNA follows: TGTGCCAGCAGCTTATCTATTTCCAGTATCTCCTACGAGCAGTACTTC.

The chain has TRBV6-1 and TRBJ1-5; a weak D match, TRBD1 (5 bases). V lost 2 bases to trimming and J lost 6 bases, with 17 bases between them. The CDR3 sequence is 16 residues long. CDR1 and CDR2 (germline): MNHNS, SASEGT. The CDR3 DNA reads TGTGCCAGCAGTGAATCAGTTGGGGGGAGTATTCAGCCCCAGCATTTT. It encodes CASSESVGGSIQPQHF.

The J gene is TRBJ1-6, the V gene TRBV11-1; no firm D call. The CDR3 covers 15 residues. Deletions cut 0 bases from V and 0 bases from J, with 3 bases between. The germline gives CDR1 SGHAT, CDR2 FQDESV (reference sequence). The CDR3 sequence is CASSLASSYNSPLHF. CDR3 nucleotides: TGTGCCAGCAGCTTAGCGTCCTCCTATAATTCACCCCTCCACTTT. The whole variable domain, remainder taken from reference TRBV11-1 and TRBJ1-6, is EAEVAQSPRYKITEKSQAVAFWCDPISGHATLYWYRQILGQGPELLVQFQDESVVDDSQLPKDRFSAERLKGVDSTLKIQPAELGDSAMYLCASSLASSYNSPLHFGNGTRLTVT.

The rearrangement uses TRBV5-6 and TRBJ1-1; maybe TRBD1 (5 bases). The V end was cut by 0 bases, the J end by 2 bases, with 8 bases between. Germline lookup yields CDR1 SGHDT and CDR2 YYEEEE. CDR3 size: 14 residues. CDR3 nucleotide sequence: TGTGCCAGCAGCTTGGGCTGGGGCAACACTGAAGCTTTCTTT. Amino acids: CASSLGWGNTEAFF.

This clone was seen only a few times. The genes are TRBV3-1 (or the pseudogene TRBV3-2) and TRBJ1-5, with 7 bases identical to TRBD1. The CDR3 totals 15 residues. Germline V lookup: CDR1 LGHDT, CDR2 YNNKEL (reference sequence). The V and J ends lost 6 bases and 2 bases, in that order; junction bases with no gene match: 7. CDR3 bases: TGTGCCAGCAGTCGCGGGACAGTGGGCAATCAGCCCCAGCATTTT. It codes for CASSRGTVGNQPQHF.

The chain is built from TRBV6-5 and TRBJ2-3; D is unclear. The germline gives CDR1 MNHEY, CDR2 SVGAGI. The CDR3 spans 16 residues. V shed 0 bases and J shed 2 bases, with 12 bases lying between them. The CDR3, as DNA: TGTGCCAGCAGTTACTCGGCAGGCTGGGCCACAGATACGCAGTATTTT. Amino acid sequence: CASSYSAGWATDTQYF.

J is TRBJ2-5 and V is TRBV18; D possibly matches TRBD1 or TRBD2 (5 bases each). Trimming cost V 1 base and J 4 bases, with 7 bases left between them. This CDR3 contains 13 residues. Germline loops: CDR1 KGHSH, CDR2 LQKENI. The CDR3 spells CASSPLGTETQYF. CDR3 in DNA: TGTGCCAGCTCACCACTAGGGACAGAGACCCAGTACTTC.

The gene calls are TRBV7-6 and TRBJ1-1; D unclear. The CDR3 is 13 amino acids. Germline CDR1 is SGHVS and CDR2 is FNYEAQ. Trimming pared 2 bases from V and 2 bases from J, leaving 6 bases between. CDR3 amino acids: CASSLFANTEAFF. In DNA form, the CDR3 reads TGTGCCAGCAGCTTATTCGCTAACACTGAAGCTTTCTTT.

This clone showed up just once. The J gene is TRBJ2-7, the V gene TRBV2; TRBD2 matches 11 bases. Germline loops: CDR1 SNHLY, CDR2 FYNNEI. This CDR3 contains 15 residues. With 5 bases clipped from V and 6 bases from J, the junction kept 9 bases outside the gene matches. CDR3 sequence reads: CASSPNSGGAFEQYF. Written as DNA, the CDR3 is TGTGCCAGCAGTCCGAATAGCGGGGGGGCCTTCGAGCAGTACTTC.

The chain is built from TRBV5-4 and TRBJ1-2; the D gene is possibly TRBD1 (5 bases). CDR1 and CDR2 (germline): SGHNT, YYREEE (reference sequence). The CDR3 spans 16 residues. V was trimmed by 0 bases and J by 3 bases, leaving 15 bases between them. This CDR3 reads CASSLVGTEVYYGYTF. In nucleotides, the CDR3 is TGTGCCAGCAGCTTGGTGGGGACCGAAGTTTACTATGGCTACACCTTC.

The chain links TRBV6-1 to TRBJ1-2, with D maybe TRBD1 (6 bases). The CDR3 contains 18 residues. V was pared by 4 bases and J by 3 bases, with 24 bases between. Germline V gives CDR1 MNHNS, CDR2 SASEGT. The chain's CDR3 is CASSATAMGRWTDYGYTF. CDR3 bases: TGTGCCAGCAGTGCCACTGCTATGGGCCGATGGACAGACTATGGCTACACCTTC.

This chain connects TRBV7-5 to TRBJ2-1; the tabulated D call, TRBD2, remains unverified against the DNA. TRBV7-5 is a documented pseudogene. This CDR3 spans 16 amino acids. The CDR3 reads CVRSLVGTSDKNEQFF. The CDR3, as DNA: TGTGTCAGAAGCTTAGTTGGGACTAGTGATAAGAATGAGCAGTTCTTC.

CDR3 DNA: TGTGCCAGCAGGGCGGGTGGGTATGGCTACACCTTC. Amino acids: CASRAGGYGYTF. The genes are TRBV2 and TRBJ1-2; no clear D. There are 12 residues in the CDR3. CDR1 and CDR2 from the germline V gene are SNHLY and FYNNEI. V was pared by 6 bases and J by 5 bases, with 10 bases between.

This clone was counted only a few times. The chain combines TRBV6-2 or TRBV6-3 with TRBJ1-5; 10 nucleotides line up with TRBD1. The V gene end was trimmed by 5 bases and the J gene end by 5 bases; junction bases not matched to a gene: 3. The CDR3 length is 14 residues. In germline, CDR1 is MNHEY, CDR2 SVGEGT. CDR3: CASSPDRGDQPQHF. As DNA, the CDR3 is TGTGCCAGCAGTCCGGACAGGGGGGATCAGCCCCAGCATTTT.

The V call is TRBV11-2, the J call TRBJ2-2; weak D call: TRBD1 (6 bases). Germline-derived CDR1 and CDR2 are SGHAT and FQNNGV. The length of the CDR3 is 17 residues. The V and J ends lost 1 base and 0 bases respectively, with 12 bases between them. DNA of the CDR3: TGTGCCAGCAGCTTAGTTTCCAGGGGCGCGAACACCGGGGAGCTGTTTTTT. This codes for CASSLVSRGANTGELFF.

The chain couples TRBV6-5 to TRBJ1-1, with D unclear. The CDR3 contains 15 residues. In germline, CDR1 is MNHEY, CDR2 SVGAGI. V lost 1 base to trimming and J lost 1 base, with 10 bases between them. As DNA, the CDR3 is TGTGCCAGCAGTTACTATGGCGTGGGGAACACTGAAGCTTTCTTT. Translation: CASSYYGVGNTEAFF.

This clone has only one observation. The V call is TRBV7-8, the J call TRBJ1-1; D is undetermined. The CDR3 has 15 residues. The V gene's germline CDR1 is SGHVS and CDR2 FQNEAQ. The ends were cut back, 5 bases at V and 5 bases at J, with 18 bases in the middle. Written as DNA, the CDR3 is TGTGCCAGCAGCCCAAATGGACTCGCTGCGACTGAAGCTTTCTTT. Its translation is CASSPNGLAATEAFF.

About this clone itself: Within the sample, other DNA sequences also encode this same CDR3. The gene calls are TRBV10-3 and TRBJ2-7; 7 bases map to TRBD2. The CDR3 extends over 14 amino acids. Germline V gene lookup returns CDR1 ENHRY and CDR2 SYGVKD. V gave up 0 bases and J gave up 4 bases; unmatched junction bases: 3. CDR3 amino acids: CAISESRGGYEQYF. In nucleotides, the CDR3 is TGTGCCATCAGTGAGTCTAGGGGAGGGTACGAGCAGTACTTC.

This sequence joins TRBV6-4 and TRBJ2-6; D gene uncertain. Deletions cut 4 bases from V and 0 bases from J, with 7 bases between. This CDR3 has 15 amino acids. Germline values: CDR1 MRHNA, CDR2 SNTAGT. The CDR3: CASSGGVSGANVLTF. Written as DNA, the CDR3 is TGTGCCAGCAGTGGAGGAGTCTCTGGGGCCAACGTCCTGACTTTC.